The 32 T cell receptor beta chains in this list originate from one sample, sequenced in a study of blood T cell repertoires in COVID-19. This table comes from immunoSEQ multiplex PCR, and its TCRdb copy is limited to in-frame clones, with some not included. The table has more than 90,000 clones, 82% seen once. The specimen was peripheral blood. The receptors shown here come from a man between 65 and 80 years old with acute or convalescent COVID-19.

The chain combines TRBV19 with TRBJ1-1, with 8 bases aligning to TRBD1. CDR1 is LNHDA, CDR2 SQIVND, per germline (reference sequence). J lost 4 bases, V lost 5 bases, and 9 bases had no gene match. The CDR3 has 15 residues. The CDR3 DNA sequence: TGTGCCAGTAGTCCCGGACAGGGAGGGATCACTGAAGCTTTCTTT. Amino acid sequence: CASSPGQGGITEAFF.

This chain joins TRBV2 and TRBJ1-1; D is possibly TRBD1 (5 bases). Germline V gives CDR1 SNHLY, CDR2 FYNNEI. The CDR3 spans 13 residues. V was pared by 6 bases and J by 1 base, with 9 bases between. The CDR3 region is CASSADRNTEAFF. The CDR3 nucleotides read TGTGCCAGCAGCGCCGACAGGAACACTGAAGCTTTCTTT.

The rearrangement links TRBV5-1 to TRBJ1-2; D call uncertain. Germline loops: CDR1 SGHRS, CDR2 YFSETQ. Trimming pared 6 bases from V and 8 bases from J, leaving 14 bases between. CDR3 length: 12 amino acids. CDR3 loop: CASKEAGKGYTF. In DNA form, the CDR3 reads TGCGCCAGCAAAGAGGCCGGGAAAGGCTACACCTTC.

Of note for this clone: Relative to the germline gene, one junction end is altered; a read error may explain this. The rearrangement uses TRBV11-2 and TRBJ1-6; 8 positions agree with TRBD1. The CDR3 has 17 residues. The V gene's germline CDR1 is SGHAT and CDR2 FQNNGV. DNA of the CDR3: TGTGCCAGCACCTTAGGGCAAGGACAGGGACGTAATTCACCCCTCCACTTT. Protein: CASTLGQGQGRNSPLHF.

The chain is built from TRBV7-8 and TRBJ1-4; TRBD1 matches at 7 bases. The CDR3 totals 16 residues. The germline V gene has CDR1 SGHVS and CDR2 FQNEAQ. Trimming took 2 bases from V and 5 from J; bases not matched to a gene: 8. The CDR3 here is CASSLSPGQRNEKLFF. Written as DNA, the CDR3 is TGTGCCAGCAGCTTATCCCCGGGACAGAGAAATGAAAAACTGTTTTTT.

The chain uses TRBV28 and TRBJ2-3; D gene uncertain. The CDR3 covers 14 residues. Per germline, CDR1 MDHEN and CDR2 SYDVKM. V was trimmed by 10 bases and J by 1 base, leaving 15 bases between them. In DNA, the CDR3 is TGTGCCAACAGCACGGGTAGACGCACAGATACGCAGTATTTT. It encodes CANSTGRRTDTQYF.

This clone was detected only a few times. This sequence joins TRBV3-1 (or the pseudogene TRBV3-2) and TRBJ2-2; 10 nucleotides align to TRBD2. Germline values: CDR1 LGHDT, CDR2 YNNKEL (reference sequence). V trimming: 4 bases; J trimming: 5 bases; junction bases outside the gene matches: 13. CDR3 length equals 18 residues. The CDR3 sequence is CASSRRSPPSGGTGELFF. CDR3 DNA: TGTGCCAGCAGCCGCCGATCTCCCCCTAGCGGGGGAACCGGGGAGCTGTTTTTT.

This sequence joins TRBV18 and TRBJ2-7, with a weak D call TRBD2 (6 bases). CDR3 length: 14 amino acids. Germline CDR1 and CDR2: KGHSH and LQKENI. V gave up 0 bases and J gave up 7 bases, with 13 bases separating them. The CDR3 nucleotides are TGTGCCAGCTCACCACCCCCCCGGAGGGAGGAGCAGTACTTC. Translating it yields CASSPPPRREEQYF.

V usage is TRBV7-3 and J usage is TRBJ2-3, with D tentatively TRBD1 (5 bases). V gave up 5 bases and J gave up 4 bases, with 16 bases separating them. The CDR3 sequence is 15 residues long. In germline, CDR1 is SGHTA, CDR2 FQGTGA. CDR3 sequence: CASSPGVGAPDTQYF. CDR3 DNA sequence: TGTGCCAGCAGCCCCGGAGTTGGGGCGCCAGATACGCAGTATTTT.

The chain joins TRBV6-5 to TRBJ2-6; maybe TRBD2 (6 bases). Trimming removed 7 bases at V and 0 bases at J, with 10 bases between. This CDR3 spans 15 amino acids. Per germline, CDR1 MNHEY and CDR2 SVGAGI. CDR3 DNA sequence: TGTGCCAGCACCGCGGGGTACTCTGGGGCCAACGTCCTGACTTTC. Amino acids: CASTAGYSGANVLTF.

The sample holds one count of this clone. The chain joins TRBV9 to TRBJ1-2; possibly TRBD1 for D (6 bases). The length of the CDR3 is 13 residues. Trimming took 10 bases from V and 1 from J, leaving 14 bases between them. CDR1 is SGDLS, CDR2 YYNGEE, per germline. The DNA of the CDR3 is TGTGCCGACTACCTCAGGGGTAACTATGGCTACACCTTC. This translates into CADYLRGNYGYTF.

The gene calls are TRBV9 and TRBJ2-3; 9 nucleotides match TRBD2. The CDR3 has 15 amino acids. Germline V gene data show CDR1 as SGDLS and CDR2 as YYNGEE. V dropped 1 base and J dropped 6; count of bases not matched to a gene: 6. The CDR3 spells CASSVRGGASDTQYF. In nucleotides, the CDR3 is TGTGCCAGCAGCGTACGCGGGGGGGCATCGGATACGCAGTATTTT.

The J gene is TRBJ1-1, the V gene TRBV28; a weak D match, TRBD1 (6 bases). The CDR3 length is 16 residues. Between the trimmed V and J ends, which lost 4 bases and 5 bases, there was a span of 20 bases. Germline CDR1 MDHEN, CDR2 SYDVKM. In DNA form, the CDR3 reads TGTGCCAGCAGTTCCTCCGAACAGGGTTGGTTAACTGAAGCTTTCTTT. Its translation: CASSSSEQGWLTEAFF.

The V and J genes are TRBV7-3 and TRBJ2-1; 8 bases fit TRBD2. Trimming removed 2 bases from V and 10 bases from J; junction bases left unmatched: 10. This CDR3 has 15 residues. Per the germline V gene, CDR1 is SGHTA and CDR2 is FQGTGA. Here the CDR3 DNA reads TGTGCCAGCAGCTTAGGGCCGGGAGGGGAAGGCGAGCAGTTCTTC. Translating it yields CASSLGPGGEGEQFF.

The chain couples TRBV9 to TRBJ1-1, with 7 bases fitting TRBD1. Germline V gives CDR1 SGDLS, CDR2 YYNGEE. This CDR3 has 12 residues. With 3 bases clipped from V and 8 bases from J, the junction kept 4 bases outside the gene matches. CDR3 sequence: CASSGGQFEAFF. The CDR3 DNA reads as TGTGCCAGCAGCGGGGGACAGTTCGAAGCTTTCTTT. The entire variable domain, with the rest obtained from reference TRBV9 and TRBJ1-1, is as follows: DSGVTQTPKHLITATGQRVTLRCSPRSGDLSVYWYQQSLDQGLQFLIQYYNGEERAKGNILERFSAQQFPDLHSELNLSSLELGDSALYFCASSGGQFEAFFGQGTRLTVV.

This clone has only one observation. The chain is built from TRBV2 and TRBJ2-2; D is perhaps TRBD1 (6 bases). The germline CDR1 and CDR2 sequences are SNHLY and FYNNEI. Trimming shortened V by 7 bases and J by 6 bases, and 15 bases separated the two germline ends. The CDR3 has 14 residues. The CDR3 DNA is TGTGCCAGCAACCAACAGGGTTCTCCCGGGGAGCTGTTTTTT. The encoded protein is CASNQQGSPGELFF.

The chain employs TRBV25-1 and TRBJ2-4, with D hard to call. V gave up 4 bases and J gave up 1 base, with 5 bases separating them. Looked up from germline, CDR1 is MGHDK and CDR2 is SYGVNS. CDR3 length: 13 residues. The CDR3 is CASSGAAKNIQYF. CDR3 bases: TGTGCCAGCAGTGGAGCGGCCAAAAACATTCAGTACTTC.

The chain has TRBV28 and TRBJ1-5; 7 bases are a match to TRBD1. From germline, CDR1 is MDHEN and CDR2 SYDVKM. This CDR3 contains 14 residues. Losses at the gene ends were 5 bases for V and 0 bases for J; bases not matched to a gene: 1. The CDR3, as DNA: TGTGCCAGCAGTCGGGACAGTAGCAATCAGCCCCAGCATTTT. Its translation: CASSRDSSNQPQHF.

This chain joins TRBV7-9 and TRBJ2-3; possibly TRBD1 for D (6 bases). The CDR3 totals 15 residues. Germline V CDR1 and CDR2: SEHNR, FQNEAQ (reference sequence). Trimming cost V 4 bases and J 2 bases, with 13 bases left between them. In DNA, the CDR3 is TGTGCCAGCAGCTCGGGACAAACCCTCACAGATACGCAGTATTTT. This sequence encodes CASSSGQTLTDTQYF.

The gene calls are TRBV3-1 (or the pseudogene TRBV3-2) and TRBJ1-3; D gene ambiguous. CDR3 length: 13 residues. V was trimmed by 5 bases and J by 4 bases, leaving 9 bases between them. The germline CDR1 and CDR2 sequences are LGHDT and YNNKEL (reference sequence). The CDR3 spells CASSNSQGNTIYF. As DNA, the CDR3 is TGTGCCAGCAGCAACAGCCAGGGAAACACCATATATTTT.

This sequence joins TRBV5-6 and TRBJ1-1, with D unclear. This CDR3 has 13 residues. Per germline, CDR1 SGHDT and CDR2 YYEEEE. V dropped 0 bases and J dropped 1 base, with 4 bases sitting between them. The CDR3 DNA sequence: TGTGCCAGCAGCTTGGGGCCGAACACTGAAGCTTTCTTT. Translation: CASSLGPNTEAFF.

Only a few counts were recorded for this clone. The rearrangement uses TRBV12-3 or TRBV12-4 and TRBJ1-3; D is undetermined. The CDR3 has 12 residues. V lost 3 bases, J lost 7 bases, and 7 bases lay in between. The CDR3 coding sequence is TGTGCCAGCAGTTTGCGTCGGAACACCATATATTTT. It is translated as CASSLRRNTIYF.

The chain combines TRBV9 with TRBJ1-2; the D is unclear. V lost 0 bases and J lost 8, with 14 bases in between. The germline V gene encodes CDR1 SGDLS and CDR2 YYNGEE. CDR3 size: 14 residues. The CDR3 protein is CASSVGGRIGGYTF. In DNA form, the CDR3 reads TGTGCCAGCAGCGTAGGAGGAAGAATAGGCGGCTACACCTTC.

V usage is TRBV28 and J usage is TRBJ1-1; 8 nucleotides line up with TRBD1. In germline, CDR1 is MDHEN, CDR2 SYDVKM. The CDR3 has 15 residues. J was trimmed by 0 bases and V by 2 bases; bases with no gene match: 2. The CDR3 loop is CASSLQGAMNTEAFF. The CDR3, as DNA: TGTGCCAGCAGTTTACAGGGGGCGATGAACACTGAAGCTTTCTTT.

This rearrangement joins TRBV25-1 to TRBJ2-7; no firm D call. Germline CDR1 and CDR2: MGHDK and SYGVNS. The CDR3 has 11 amino acids. V lost 6 bases to trimming and J lost 3 bases, with 6 bases between them. CDR3 bases: TGTGCCAGCAGCAGGAACTACGAGCAGTACTTC. It specifies CASSRNYEQYF.

The chain employs TRBV5-4 and TRBJ1-4; TRBD1 agrees at 9 bases. The CDR3 spans 14 residues. The J segment lost 8 bases and the V segment lost 7 bases, leaving 9 bases of the junction unmatched. CDR1 SGHNT and CDR2 YYREEE come from the germline V gene (reference sequence). In nucleotides, the CDR3 is TGTGCCAGCGGGGGGGGACAGGGAGGCGAAAAACTGTTTTTT. Protein sequence: CASGGGQGGEKLFF.

The chain joins TRBV30 to TRBJ1-1, with a tentative D call TRBD1 (5 bases). The ends were cut back, 0 bases at V and 14 bases at J, with 13 bases in the middle. The V gene's germline CDR1 is GTSNPN and CDR2 SVGIG (reference sequence). The CDR3 spans 11 residues. CDR3 nucleotides: TGTGCCTGGAGTGTAGGCAGGGACTGGTTCTTT. Encoded protein: CAWSVGRDWFF.

The genes are TRBV30 and TRBJ1-1; 7 bases line up with TRBD1. The CDR3 consists of 14 residues. With V trimmed by 2 bases and J by 3 bases, 6 bases remained unmatched. Germline CDR1 reads GTSNPN; CDR2 reads SVGIG (reference sequence). The CDR3 reads CAWSKGQPDTEAFF. In DNA, the CDR3 is TGTGCCTGGAGTAAGGGACAGCCCGACACTGAAGCTTTCTTT.

CDR3 protein: CAISVRGASDNEQFF. CDR3 DNA sequence: TGTGCCATCAGTGTTCGGGGGGCCTCTGACAATGAGCAGTTCTTC. This chain uses TRBV10-3 with TRBJ2-1; D might be TRBD2 (7 bases). The CDR3 totals 15 residues. V dropped 4 bases and J dropped 5 bases, with 15 bases sitting between them. Germline V gene sequence: CDR1 ENHRY, CDR2 SYGVKD.

This sequence joins TRBV27 and TRBJ1-2; no clear D. V was trimmed by 5 bases and J by 4 bases, leaving 20 bases between them. This CDR3 comprises 16 residues. Germline V CDR1 and CDR2: MNHEY, SMNVEV (reference sequence). The DNA of the CDR3 is TGTGCCAGCAGTCCTCCCCGGCAGGCGGGTGGCTATGGCTACACCTTC. Translated: CASSPPRQAGGYGYTF.

The chain joins TRBV5-6 to TRBJ2-5; weak D call: TRBD2 (6 bases). The CDR3 extends over 15 amino acids. Trimming stripped 4 bases from V and 1 base from J, with 14 bases between. CDR1 is SGHDT, CDR2 YYEEEE, per germline. The CDR3 is CASSQLEGFQETQYF. The CDR3 bases are TGTGCCAGCAGCCAGTTGGAGGGGTTCCAAGAGACCCAGTACTTC.

This chain connects TRBV7-9 to TRBJ1-1; D might be TRBD1 (5 bases). Trimming took off 5 bases at V and 4 bases at J, with 11 bases between the two ends. This CDR3 spans 13 amino acids. The germline V gene has CDR1 SEHNR and CDR2 FQNEAQ (reference sequence). CDR3 protein: CASSPDGATEAFF. The CDR3 region has the DNA TGTGCCAGCAGCCCCGATGGGGCCACTGAAGCTTTCTTT.